This TCR beta chain was captured by sequencing in a study of shared clonotypes between healthy human individuals. About the research overall: Two women and three men aged 18 to 49 made up the donors.

The repertoire was sequenced with immunoSEQ multiplex PCR; TCRdb's copy has only in-frame clones and lacks some. Seen here are some 600,000 clones, approximately 96% observed once, and the top ten hold around 0.1%. Terminally differentiated effector memory CD45RA+ cells were left out of the naive CD8 fraction, which was CD45RO-negative and positively selected for CCR7. Only Caucasian adults living in Nashville, Tennessee made up the donor group. The CDR3 loop spans 13 amino acids. Per the germline V gene, CDR1 is LNHDA and CDR2 is SQIVND (reference sequence). Unmatched junction bases numbered 6, after V lost 9 bases and J lost 5 bases. For this clone: Its antigen remains unidentified.

Overall study findings and caveats: Memory subsets generally showed lower estimated richness than naive subsets. Clonotype sharing among donors was expected to depend on sequencing depth.

The chain has TRBV19 and TRBJ2-5, with 10 bases that match TRBD1. This clonotype was obtained from a woman aged 25-40 years in good health. Sequenced material: naive CD8+ T cells sorted from blood. CDR3 residues: CASRDRGLETQYF. CDR3 coding DNA: TGTGCCAGCCGCGACAGGGGGCTGGAGACCCAGTACTTC.